Here is one T cell receptor beta chain with its context. Amplification of the TCR beta CDR3 (from genomic DNA) was done by two-round multiplex PCR. The authors ran first-round PCR with primers specific to each TRBV and TRBJ gene. TCRdb fed the multiplex PCR reads into MiXCR, producing one record per CDR3 protein. The table shows roughly 13,000 distinct CDR3 sequences, with around a quarter occurring only once. This entry belongs to a study of prognosis after radiotherapy for stage I lung cancer. Study in general: Considered medically inoperable were all of the patients with non-small cell lung cancer.

V dropped 3 bases and J dropped 3 bases, with 12 bases sitting between them. Germline CDR1 is MNHEY and CDR2 is SVGEGT. This CDR3 has 16 residues. The sample consisted of PBMCs, taken before or after stereotactic body radiation therapy (not recorded which). This TCR derives from a donor over 45 with non-small cell lung cancer. This chain joins TRBV6-2 or TRBV6-3 and TRBJ2-6; D remains unclear. CDR3 sequence (DNA): TGTGCCAGCAGTTATGGCAGTTGGCGTGGGGCCAACGTCCTGACTTTC. Translating it yields CASSYGSWRGANVLTF.